The rows below give T cell receptor beta chains drawn from one sample of a study of response to subunit inactivated influenza vaccine. TCRdb used MiXCR to reprocess the RT-PCR reads, holding one entry per CDR3 protein. The data hold around 580,000 distinct CDR3 sequences, with over 9.5% observed a single time. The material sequenced was PBMCs from blood, taken on the day of vaccination. These receptors all come from a middle-aged man who received an inactivated influenza vaccine. The CDR3 runs from the conserved cysteine through the conserved F or W. A D gene is named only where the DNA matches it firmly. The listing skips clone size in some rows; elsewhere it reads once, few, many or a size class.

TRBJ2-7 | TRBD1 | NA | TRBV20-1 | TGCAGTGCTAGATCCCCAGAGGGGGCCATCCGGGACGAGCAGTACTTC | CSARSPEGAIRDEQYF
TRBJ2-3 | NA | few | TRBV2 | TGTGCCAGCAGTTCCTTAGCCGAAGCGCCCACAGATACGCAGTATTTT | CASSSLAEAPTDTQYF
TRBJ1-3 | NA | NA | TRBV5-1 | TGCGCCAGCAGCCATCACAGGGATGACACCATATATTTT | CASSHHRDDTIYF
TRBJ1-1 | NA | many | TRBV11-2 | TGTGCCAGCAGCCCCCGGGCGGGGAACACTGAAGCTTTCTTT | CASSPRAGNTEAFF
TRBJ2-1 | NA | NA | TRBV24-1 | TGTGCCACCAGTGATTGGGGGGATGAGCAGTTCTTC | CATSDWGDEQFF
TRBJ2-7 | NA | few | TRBV5-5 | TGTGCCAGCAGCTTGGGCCATATCTCCAGGGGACGGGACGAGCAGTACTTC | CASSLGHISRGRDEQYF
TRBJ2-3 | TRBD2 | few | TRBV12-3/TRBV12-4 | TGTGCCAGCAGCCGAGGACTAGGCCTTGGGGCAGATACGCAGTGTTTT | CASSRGLGLGADTQCF
TRBJ2-2 | NA | few | TRBV28 | TGTGCCAGCAGTCCCCGGAGGGACACCGGGGAGCTGTTTTTT | CASSPRRDTGELFF
TRBJ2-5 | NA | NA | TRBV2 | TGTGCCAGTGCAGTAGGCTACGAGGCGAGCCAGTACTTC | CASAVGYEASQYF
TRBJ2-5 | NA | many | TRBV7-8 | TGTGCCAGCAGCTTAGCCCACCAAGAGACCCAGTACTTC | CASSLAHQETQYF
TRBJ2-2 | NA | NA | TRBV12-3/TRBV12-4 | TGTGCCAGCAGAGAGGAGGGAACCGGGGAGCTGTTTTTT | CASREEGTGELFF
TRBJ2-5 | NA | few | TRBV11-2 | TGTGCCAGCAGCACCGTGGACTACTCGGAGACCCAGTACTTC | CASSTVDYSETQYF
TRBJ1-2 | NA | NA | TRBV28 | TGTGCCAGCACCCCGGGGGTAAACTATGGCTACACCTTC | CASTPGVNYGYTF
TRBJ2-3 | TRBD2 | NA | TRBV7-2 | TGTGCCAGCAGCTTAATCCGGGGGGGCCCAGATACGCAGTATTTT | CASSLIRGGPDTQYF
TRBJ2-7 | NA | NA | TRBV20-1 | TGCAGTGCTAGAGTACGAGGGGCGGGTTACGAGCAGTACTTC | CSARVRGAGYEQYF
TRBJ2-7 | NA | NA | TRBV3-1 | TGTGCCAGCAGCCAAGTTGCCGGGAGCGAGCAGTACTTC | CASSQVAGSEQYF
TRBJ2-1 | NA | many | TRBV11-1 | TGTGCCAGCAGCTTAGTCTCCGGGGCCGATGAGCAGTTCTTC | CASSLVSGADEQFF
TRBJ2-2 | NA | NA | TRBV3-1 | TGTGCCAGCAGCCAAGTTTTGTTAAGGAGATCCACCGGGGAGCTGTTTTTT | CASSQVLLRRSTGELFF
TRBJ1-6 | NA | NA | TRBV12-3/TRBV12-4 | TGTGCCAGCAGCCAGTTCACCGGGAAGACGGGGTCACCCCTCCACTTT | CASSQFTGKTGSPLHF
TRBJ2-3 | NA | NA | TRBV4-3 | TGCGCCAGCAGCCAAGATCAAGCGGCCACAGATACGCAGTATTTT | CASSQDQAATDTQYF
TRBJ2-7 | NA | many | TRBV11-1 | TGTGCCAGCAGCTTCCAGGGAGACTACGAGCAGTACTTC | CASSFQGDYEQYF
TRBJ2-5 | TRBD2 | few | TRBV29-1 | TGCAGCGTTGAGTCGGGGGGGGAGACCCAGTACTTC | CSVESGGETQYF
TRBJ1-1 | NA | NA | TRBV20-1 | TGCAGTGCTAGAGCTGGGAACACTGAAGCTTTCTTT | CSARAGNTEAFF
TRBJ2-7 | TRBD2 | many | TRBV3-1 | TGTGCCAGCAGTCATTCTAGCGGGGGGCGCTACGAGCAGTACTTC | CASSHSSGGRYEQYF
TRBJ2-3 | TRBD1 | many | TRBV4-2 | TGTGCCAGCAGCCAAGCCCCCCGGACAGGGGGAGATACGCAGTATTTT | CASSQAPRTGGDTQYF
TRBJ1-1 | NA | few | TRBV11-2 | TGTGCCAGCAGCGCCGTCGCGTGGGGGACTGAAGCTTTCTTT | CASSAVAWGTEAFF
TRBJ1-2 | NA | many | TRBV5-5 | TGTGCCAGCACCTGGGGTATCTACGGGGGGGACTATGGCTACACCTTC | CASTWGIYGGDYGYTF
TRBJ1-5 | NA | many | TRBV12-3/TRBV12-4 | TGTGCCAGCAGTTCGAGCCAGGTTAGCAATCAGCCCCAGCATTTT | CASSSSQVSNQPQHF
TRBJ2-1 | NA | many | TRBV2 | TGTGCCAGCAGCGCAGGGGGGGGCGCCTACAATGAGCAGTTCTTC | CASSAGGGAYNEQFF
TRBJ2-4 | NA | few | TRBV24-1 | TGTGCCACCAGTGATGCGGGACCCAAAAACATTCAGTACTTC | CATSDAGPKNIQYF
TRBJ2-5 | NA | few | TRBV24-1 | TGTGCCACCAGTGATTTATCGGAGCAACTAGGGGAGACCCAGTACTTC | CATSDLSEQLGETQYF
TRBJ2-1 | NA | NA | TRBV9 | TGTGCCAGCAGCGTAGTTGGGGGCGCCCCCAATGAGCAGTTCTTC | CASSVVGGAPNEQFF